A selection of T cell receptor beta chains follows, all from one sample in a study of CD8 T cells in Susac syndrome. One entry per CDR3 protein, called by TCRdb with MiXCR from the immunoSEQ multiplex PCR reads. The table records some 180,000 distinct CDR3 sequences, just under 95% of them present only once. Sequenced material: CD4+ T cells from PBMCs. Receptors originate from a human donor with Susac syndrome. Each CDR3 is given with its conserved first and last residue. Each record gives: D gene, V gene, clone size, J gene, CDR3 protein, CDR3 DNA. The D gene is left open where the match is weak. Size tells how often a clone was seen (once, few, many) or the class of an expanded clone, and some rows leave it out.

d_call: TRBD2; v_call: TRBV28; clone_size: NA; j_call: TRBJ2-7; cdr3_aa: CASRQSGLAGSYEQYF; cdr3_nt: TGTGCCAGCAGGCAATCGGGACTAGCGGGTTCCTACGAGCAGTACTTC
d_call: NA; v_call: TRBV15; clone_size: NA; j_call: TRBJ2-1; cdr3_aa: CATSRGGRGHSSYNEQFF; cdr3_nt: TGTGCCACCAGCAGAGGGGGAAGGGGACACAGCTCCTACAATGAGCAGTTCTTC
d_call: TRBD2; v_call: TRBV5-1; clone_size: NA; j_call: TRBJ2-7; cdr3_aa: CASSLDAGALYEQYF; cdr3_nt: TGCGCCAGCAGCTTGGACGCGGGAGCGCTATACGAGCAGTACTTC
d_call: TRBD1; v_call: TRBV29-1; clone_size: NA; j_call: TRBJ1-1; cdr3_aa: CSVDTGDTEAFF; cdr3_nt: TGCAGCGTTGATACAGGGGACACTGAAGCTTTCTTT
d_call: TRBD2; v_call: TRBV5-1; clone_size: NA; j_call: TRBJ2-2; cdr3_aa: CASSPRLAPGELFF; cdr3_nt: TGCGCCAGCAGCCCTCGACTAGCGCCCGGGGAGCTGTTTTTT
d_call: NA; v_call: TRBV5-8; clone_size: NA; j_call: TRBJ1-5; cdr3_aa: CASSRLDSFNQPQHF; cdr3_nt: TGTGCCAGCAGCCGGCTGGACAGTTTCAATCAGCCCCAGCATTTT
d_call: NA; v_call: TRBV28; clone_size: NA; j_call: TRBJ1-2; cdr3_aa: CASSSPSGYTF; cdr3_nt: TGTGCCAGCAGTTCCCCGTCCGGCTACACCTTC
d_call: NA; v_call: TRBV12-3/TRBV12-4; clone_size: NA; j_call: TRBJ2-3; cdr3_aa: CASNPPFSTDTQYF; cdr3_nt: TGTGCCAGCAACCCGCCGTTCAGCACAGATACGCAGTATTTT
d_call: NA; v_call: TRBV7-9; clone_size: once; j_call: TRBJ2-5; cdr3_aa: CASSLEAMYQETQYF; cdr3_nt: TGTGCCAGCAGCTTAGAAGCGATGTACCAAGAGACCCAGTACTTC
d_call: TRBD2; v_call: TRBV4-2; clone_size: NA; j_call: TRBJ2-2; cdr3_aa: CASSQQPGLVTVTGELFF; cdr3_nt: TGTGCCAGCAGCCAACAACCGGGACTAGTAACGGTCACCGGGGAGCTGTTTTTT
d_call: NA; v_call: TRBV3-1; clone_size: once; j_call: TRBJ2-1; cdr3_aa: CASSRSGGIGGYNEQFF; cdr3_nt: TGTGCCAGCAGCCGATCGGGGGGCATAGGAGGCTACAATGAGCAGTTCTTC
d_call: NA; v_call: TRBV30; clone_size: NA; j_call: TRBJ1-1; cdr3_aa: CAWTVGGIEAFF; cdr3_nt: TGTGCCTGGACAGTTGGGGGGATTGAAGCTTTCTTT
d_call: NA; v_call: TRBV20-1; clone_size: NA; j_call: TRBJ2-1; cdr3_aa: CSASPRSSEQFF; cdr3_nt: TGCAGTGCTAGCCCTAGGTCTAGTGAGCAGTTCTTC
d_call: NA; v_call: TRBV12-3/TRBV12-4; clone_size: NA; j_call: TRBJ2-3; cdr3_aa: CASSVRGVEDTQYF; cdr3_nt: TGTGCCAGCAGCGTCAGGGGAGTAGAAGATACGCAGTATTTT
d_call: NA; v_call: TRBV4-2; clone_size: NA; j_call: TRBJ1-1; cdr3_aa: CASSPTRAATEAFF; cdr3_nt: TGTGCCAGCAGCCCGACACGCGCAGCCACTGAAGCTTTCTTT
d_call: NA; v_call: TRBV20-1; clone_size: NA; j_call: TRBJ1-2; cdr3_aa: CSARTGRDGYTF; cdr3_nt: TGCAGTGCCCGTACAGGGAGAGATGGCTACACCTTC
d_call: TRBD2; v_call: TRBV20-1; clone_size: once; j_call: TRBJ2-1; cdr3_aa: CSASGLAGRNEQFF; cdr3_nt: TGCAGTGCTAGCGGGCTAGCGGGAAGAAATGAGCAGTTCTTC
d_call: TRBD2; v_call: TRBV12-3/TRBV12-4; clone_size: once; j_call: TRBJ2-1; cdr3_aa: CASSLRGLADNEQFF; cdr3_nt: TGTGCCAGCAGTTTACGGGGACTAGCGGACAATGAGCAGTTCTTC
d_call: NA; v_call: TRBV6-5; clone_size: NA; j_call: TRBJ2-5; cdr3_aa: CASRGYQETQYF; cdr3_nt: TGTGCCAGCAGGGGGTACCAAGAGACCCAGTACTTC
d_call: NA; v_call: TRBV9; clone_size: NA; j_call: TRBJ1-5; cdr3_aa: CASSGLNQPQHF; cdr3_nt: TGTGCCAGCAGCGGTCTGAATCAGCCCCAGCATTTT
d_call: TRBD2; v_call: TRBV6-2/TRBV6-3; clone_size: once; j_call: TRBJ2-2; cdr3_aa: CASSLAGANTGELFF; cdr3_nt: TGTGCCAGCAGCCTAGCGGGTGCGAACACCGGGGAGCTGTTTTTT
d_call: TRBD1; v_call: TRBV2; clone_size: NA; j_call: TRBJ1-1; cdr3_aa: CARERQGQGLNTEAFF; cdr3_nt: TGTGCCAGAGAACGTCAGGGACAGGGGCTGAACACTGAAGCTTTCTTT
d_call: NA; v_call: TRBV5-6; clone_size: NA; j_call: TRBJ2-3; cdr3_aa: CASSPAPSDTQYF; cdr3_nt: TGTGCCAGCAGCCCGGCCCCTTCAGATACGCAGTATTTT
d_call: NA; v_call: TRBV15; clone_size: NA; j_call: TRBJ1-2; cdr3_aa: CATSRDYKTGTYGYTF; cdr3_nt: TGTGCCACCAGCAGAGATTATAAAACAGGAACCTATGGCTACACCTTC
d_call: TRBD1; v_call: TRBV12-3/TRBV12-4; clone_size: NA; j_call: TRBJ2-1; cdr3_aa: CASTVGQGGYNEQFF; cdr3_nt: TGTGCCAGCACCGTCGGACAGGGTGGCTACAATGAGCAGTTCTTC
d_call: NA; v_call: TRBV20-1; clone_size: NA; j_call: TRBJ1-1; cdr3_aa: CSARGAPNTEAFF; cdr3_nt: TGCAGTGCTAGAGGGGCACCGAACACTGAAGCTTTCTTT
d_call: NA; v_call: TRBV5-1; clone_size: NA; j_call: TRBJ1-1; cdr3_aa: CASSLGVRNTEAFF; cdr3_nt: TGCGCCAGCAGCTTGGGGGTAAGGAACACTGAAGCTTTCTTT
d_call: NA; v_call: TRBV6-6; clone_size: NA; j_call: TRBJ2-5; cdr3_aa: CASTLYDETQYF; cdr3_nt: TGTGCCAGCACCCTCTATGACGAGACCCAGTACTTC
d_call: NA; v_call: TRBV30; clone_size: once; j_call: TRBJ1-3; cdr3_aa: CAWSRDILPGNTIYF; cdr3_nt: TGTGCCTGGAGCCGGGACATTTTACCGGGAAACACCATATATTTT
d_call: TRBD2; v_call: TRBV6-6; clone_size: NA; j_call: TRBJ2-7; cdr3_aa: CASSYSRLAGSYEQYF; cdr3_nt: TGTGCCAGCAGTTACTCGAGACTAGCGGGTTCCTACGAGCAGTACTTC
d_call: NA; v_call: TRBV7-6; clone_size: NA; j_call: TRBJ1-1; cdr3_aa: CASSAGGNTEAFF; cdr3_nt: TGTGCCAGCAGCGCGGGGGGAAACACTGAAGCTTTCTTT
d_call: NA; v_call: TRBV30; clone_size: NA; j_call: TRBJ1-5; cdr3_aa: CAWSHRSSQPQHF; cdr3_nt: TGTGCCTGGAGCCATAGATCCAGTCAGCCCCAGCATTTT
d_call: NA; v_call: TRBV19; clone_size: once; j_call: TRBJ1-4; cdr3_aa: CASSIAVRAGNEKLFF; cdr3_nt: TGTGCCAGTAGTATAGCCGTCAGGGCCGGTAATGAAAAACTGTTTTTT
d_call: NA; v_call: TRBV2; clone_size: NA; j_call: TRBJ2-7; cdr3_aa: CASRYGQRVPSYEQYF; cdr3_nt: TGTGCCAGCAGATACGGACAGAGAGTTCCATCCTACGAGCAGTACTTC
d_call: NA; v_call: TRBV4-3; clone_size: once; j_call: TRBJ1-2; cdr3_aa: CASSQDTGQDYGYTF; cdr3_nt: TGCGCCAGCAGCCAAGACACAGGGCAGGACTATGGCTACACCTTC
d_call: NA; v_call: TRBV10-3; clone_size: NA; j_call: TRBJ2-3; cdr3_aa: CAIRMAGGTDTQYF; cdr3_nt: TGTGCCATCCGTATGGCAGGGGGGACAGATACGCAGTATTTT
d_call: NA; v_call: TRBV4-1; clone_size: NA; j_call: TRBJ2-1; cdr3_aa: CASSQDGTGASYNEQFF; cdr3_nt: TGCGCCAGCAGCCAAGATGGGACGGGGGCATCCTACAATGAGCAGTTCTTC
d_call: NA; v_call: TRBV4-1; clone_size: NA; j_call: TRBJ2-7; cdr3_aa: CASSQVLDRTTYEQYF; cdr3_nt: TGCGCCAGCAGCCAAGTACTCGACAGGACAACCTACGAGCAGTACTTC